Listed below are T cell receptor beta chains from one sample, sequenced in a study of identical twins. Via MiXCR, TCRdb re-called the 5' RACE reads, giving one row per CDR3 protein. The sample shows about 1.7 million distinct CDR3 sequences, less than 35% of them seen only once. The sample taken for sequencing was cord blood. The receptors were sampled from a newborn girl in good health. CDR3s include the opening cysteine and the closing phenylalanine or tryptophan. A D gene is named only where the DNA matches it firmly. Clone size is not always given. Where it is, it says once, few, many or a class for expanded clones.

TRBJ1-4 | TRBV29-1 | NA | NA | TGCAGCGTAAGAGACAGGTTTGCAACTAATGAAAAACTGTTTTTT | CSVRDRFATNEKLFF
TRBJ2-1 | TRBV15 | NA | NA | TGTGCCACCAGCAGGCGGGACGGCTCCTACAATGAGCAGTTCTTC | CATSRRDGSYNEQFF
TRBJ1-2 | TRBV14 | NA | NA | TGTGCCAGCAGCCAAGAGCCCTTCTCCTATGGCTACACCTTC | CASSQEPFSYGYTF
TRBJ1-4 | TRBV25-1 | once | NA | TGTGCCAGCAGTGATTCCCAGGACACTATTAATGAAAAACTGTTTTTT | CASSDSQDTINEKLFF
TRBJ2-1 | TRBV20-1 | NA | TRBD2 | TGCAGTGCTAGAGTCGGTGCGGGGGGGCAAGTTGAGCAGTTCTTC | CSARVGAGGQVEQFF
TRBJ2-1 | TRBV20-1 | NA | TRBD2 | TGCAGTGCTAGAGATAGCGGGAGTTTTTACAATGAGCAGTTCTTC | CSARDSGSFYNEQFF
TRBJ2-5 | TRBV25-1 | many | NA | TGTGCCAGCAGTGAATATAGCCCGGAGACCCAGTACTTC | CASSEYSPETQYF
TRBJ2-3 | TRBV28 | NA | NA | TGTGCCAGCAGTTTATGGGGAGGGGGCCACACGGATACGCAGTATTTT | CASSLWGGGHTDTQYF
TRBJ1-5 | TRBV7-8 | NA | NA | TGTGCCAGCAGCTTAGCCCTTTCCCCCAATCAGCCCCAGCATTTT | CASSLALSPNQPQHF
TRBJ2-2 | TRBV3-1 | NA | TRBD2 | TGTGCCAGCACCCCGACTAGCGGGAACACCGGGGAGCTGTTTTTT | CASTPTSGNTGELFF
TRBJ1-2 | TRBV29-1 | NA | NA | TGCAGCGTTACTGGGGCGGATGGCTACACCTTC | CSVTGADGYTF
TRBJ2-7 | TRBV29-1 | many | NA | TGCAGCGCCCTCGGGGAGCTAGCAAGGGAGCAGTACTTC | CSALGELAREQYF
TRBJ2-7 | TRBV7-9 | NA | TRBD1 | TGTTCCAGCAGCCCCAGACAGGGACCCTACGAGCAGTACTTC | CSSSPRQGPYEQYF
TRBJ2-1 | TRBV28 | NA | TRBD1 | TGTGCCAGCAGTTTATTTCCAGGGGGTGAGCAGTTCTTC | CASSLFPGGEQFF
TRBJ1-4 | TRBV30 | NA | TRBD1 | TGTGCCTGGACACCCGGGACAGGGTCTCGCGAAAAACTGTTTTTT | CAWTPGTGSREKLFF
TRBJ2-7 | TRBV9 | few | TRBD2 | TGTGCCAGCAGCGTCGCCGGGGGGGCCTACAATGAGCAGTACTTC | CASSVAGGAYNEQYF
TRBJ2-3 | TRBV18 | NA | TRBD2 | TGTGCCAGCTCACCGATGATTAGCGGGAGAGGGGATACGCAGTATTTT | CASSPMISGRGDTQYF
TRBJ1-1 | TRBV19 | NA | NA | TGTGCCAGTAGTCTTGGGGCCCGACGGACTGAAGCTTTCTTT | CASSLGARRTEAFF
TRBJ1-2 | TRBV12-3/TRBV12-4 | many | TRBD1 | TGTGCCAGCAGTCTGGACAGGGTTGGGGGCTACACCTTC | CASSLDRVGGYTF
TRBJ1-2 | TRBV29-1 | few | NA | TGCAGCGTTGATCGGGGTTCGGATGGCTACACCTTC | CSVDRGSDGYTF
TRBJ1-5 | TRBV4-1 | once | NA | TGCGCCAGCAGCCAAGATATTGCCAGGGTATCTCAGCCCCAGCATTTT | CASSQDIARVSQPQHF
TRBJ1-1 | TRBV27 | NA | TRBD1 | TGTGCCAGCATCGGGACAGCCCGCGGCCCGTTAACTGAAGCTTTCTTT | CASIGTARGPLTEAFF
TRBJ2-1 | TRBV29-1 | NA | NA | TGCAGCGTTGTGACACTAGCAGGCTACAATGAGCAGTTCTTC | CSVVTLAGYNEQFF
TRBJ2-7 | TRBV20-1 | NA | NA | TGCAGTGCTAGAGATTGGGTTGGGGACGGGAGATCCTACGAGCAGTACTTC | CSARDWVGDGRSYEQYF
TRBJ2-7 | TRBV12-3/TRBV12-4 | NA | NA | TGTGCCAGCATTTGGGACCTGACTAATGAGCAGTACTTC | CASIWDLTNEQYF
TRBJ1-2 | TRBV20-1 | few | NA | TGCAGTGCTAGAGAGGCACACTCTAACTATGGCTACACCTTC | CSAREAHSNYGYTF
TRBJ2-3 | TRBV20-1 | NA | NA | TGCAGTGCTAGAGATACCCTAGCGAAGAGCACAGATACGCAGTATTTT | CSARDTLAKSTDTQYF
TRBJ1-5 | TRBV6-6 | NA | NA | TGTGCCAGCAGCCGACAAGAACGGCTCGCTAGAAATCAGCCCCAGCATTTT | CASSRQERLARNQPQHF
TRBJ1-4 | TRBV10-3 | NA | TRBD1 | TGTGCCATCACCGAGGGACAGGGGCCGAATGAAAAACTGTTTTTT | CAITEGQGPNEKLFF
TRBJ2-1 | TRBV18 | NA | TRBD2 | TGTGCCAGCTCATTCGGGACTAGCGAGTTCTTC | CASSFGTSEFF
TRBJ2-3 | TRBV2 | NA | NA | TGTGCCAGCACTCCTAAGAGCCTCCCAGATACGCAGTATTTT | CASTPKSLPDTQYF
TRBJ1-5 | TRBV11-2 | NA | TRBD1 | TGTTCCAGCAGCTGGACAGGGGGTCAGCCCCAGCATTTT | CSSSWTGGQPQHF
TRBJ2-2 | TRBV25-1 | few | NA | TGTGCCAGCAGTGAGTGGCAAGACACCGGGGAGCTGTTTTTT | CASSEWQDTGELFF
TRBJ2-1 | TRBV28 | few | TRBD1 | TGTGCCAGCAGTTTATTAAGACAGGGGCTCGGGGATGAGCAGTTCTTC | CASSLLRQGLGDEQFF
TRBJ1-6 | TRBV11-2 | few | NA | TGTGCCAGCAGCTTAGATCGCGGCGGTTATTCACCCCTCCACTTT | CASSLDRGGYSPLHF
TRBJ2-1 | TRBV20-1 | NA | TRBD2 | TGCAGTGCTAGAGCTAGCGGGCGGGGGGATGAGCAGTTCTTC | CSARASGRGDEQFF
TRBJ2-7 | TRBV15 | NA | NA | TGTGCCACCAGCAGAGATGTGCTCGCGGGGACCTACAATGAGCAGTACTTC | CATSRDVLAGTYNEQYF
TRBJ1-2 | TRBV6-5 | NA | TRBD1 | TGTGCCACCCAAAACATTACCGGGACAGCCTATGGCTACACCTTC | CATQNITGTAYGYTF
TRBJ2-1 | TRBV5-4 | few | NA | TGTTCCAGCAGCTTGCGCAATGAGCAGTTCTTC | CSSSLRNEQFF
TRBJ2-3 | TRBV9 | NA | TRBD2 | TGTGCCAGCAGCCCTAACCCACTTACTAGCGGGGTTGCCCCAGATACGCAGTATTTT | CASSPNPLTSGVAPDTQYF
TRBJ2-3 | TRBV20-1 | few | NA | TGCAGTGCTAGAGAGGGGAGCCTACGTCGAGATACGCAGTATTTT | CSAREGSLRRDTQYF
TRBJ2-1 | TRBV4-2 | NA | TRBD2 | TGTGCCAGCAGCCAAGTTGGGACTAGCGGGATAAATGAGCAGTTCTTC | CASSQVGTSGINEQFF
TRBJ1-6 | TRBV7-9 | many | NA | TGTGCCAGCAGCTTGGGGCAGGGCGATAATTCACCCCTCCACTTT | CASSLGQGDNSPLHF
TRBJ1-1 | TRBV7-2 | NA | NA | TGTGCCAGCAGAAGGGCGGTTGAAGCTTTCTTT | CASRRAVEAFF
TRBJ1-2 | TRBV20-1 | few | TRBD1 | TGCAGTGCTATCGGGGACAGGGGATTCTATGGCTACACCTTC | CSAIGDRGFYGYTF
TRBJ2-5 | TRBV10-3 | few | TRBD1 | TGTGCCATCAGTGACCGGGACAGGGGCCAAGAGACCCAGTACTTC | CAISDRDRGQETQYF
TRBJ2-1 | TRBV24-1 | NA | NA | TGTGCCACCAGAGACGATAGGCGTAATGAGCAGTTCTTC | CATRDDRRNEQFF
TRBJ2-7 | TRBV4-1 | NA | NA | TGCGCCAGCAGCCAAGATCCGGTTCTATACGAGCAGTACTTC | CASSQDPVLYEQYF
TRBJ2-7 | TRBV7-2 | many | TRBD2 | TGTGCCAGCAGCTTCACTAGCGGGTTATCCTACGAGCAGTACTTC | CASSFTSGLSYEQYF